The present entry profiles one T cell receptor beta chain with its context. J was trimmed by 6 bases and V by 6 bases; bases with no gene match: 7. Germline loops: CDR1 LNHDA, CDR2 SQIVND (reference sequence). The CDR3 has 14 amino acids. The entry originates in a study of blood T cell repertoires in COVID-19. On the study more broadly: Researchers got acute and convalescent COVID-19 samples from the United States, Italy and Spain. PBMCs, B-cell-depleted T cells, or T cells provided the cDNA or gDNA that made up the material.

As handled by the study authors: The assay estimated nucleated cells by amplifying reference gene primers. The method was immunoSEQ multiplex PCR; TCRdb's version includes in-frame clones alone and lacks a portion of them. Clonal size and the V and J genes are those of that table, whereas D and trimming came from the DNA. The sample yields about 150,000 clones, roughly 85% seen once. The rearrangement joins TRBV19 to TRBJ1-4; 7 nucleotides agree with TRBD1. What was sequenced was peripheral blood. This TCR came from a man between 65 and 85 years old with acute or convalescent COVID-19. CDR3 coding DNA: TGTGCCAGTAGCTATTTCGGGACAGATGAAAAACTGTTTTTT. Translation gives CASSYFGTDEKLFF.